This TCR beta chain was recorded in a study of T cells after yellow fever vaccination. Whole-study findings and limits: It was the secondary response that reached its peak faster, day 5 versus 15, but it was weaker. Booster samples showed a return of most primary-vaccination clones (around 96% CD4, 70% to 90% CD8).

This clonotype was seen repeatedly, ten times or more. Its antigen remains unknown. CDR3 length: 11 amino acids. CDR1 is SQVTM, CDR2 ANQGSEA, per germline. V was clipped by 5 bases and J by 4 bases, with 8 bases between them. One entry per CDR3 protein results from TCRdb running MiXCR on the 5' RACE reads. The table shows roughly 68,000 distinct CDR3 sequences, with approximately 6.1% occurring only once. This sequence originates from a man between 18 and 35 years old who received the YFV17D yellow fever vaccine. The J gene is TRBJ1-2, the V gene TRBV29-1; the D is unclear. The material was CD8+ T cells sorted from PBMCs, obtained around 45 days after the first yellow fever vaccination. As DNA, the CDR3 is TGCAGCGTTCAGACGAGCTATGGCTACACCTTC. Translation gives CSVQTSYGYTF.